The 23 T cell receptor beta chains reported below all come from one sample, sequenced in a study of T cells in localized non-small cell lung cancer. Clones were sequenced by immunoSEQ multiplex PCR, and TCRdb holds only the in-frame ones, with some missing. The sample has some 25,000 clones, approximately 83% seen once; the top ten hold around 6.1%. The sequenced sample was peripheral blood, obtained before any cancer treatment. The receptors come from a male donor at least 60 years old with stage II squamous cell lung carcinoma.

J is TRBJ2-2 and V is TRBV7-8, with D uncertain. Deletions cut 5 bases from V and 5 bases from J, with 15 bases between. The CDR3 is 15 amino acids. CDR1 is SGHVS and CDR2 is FQNEAQ in the germline V gene. The CDR3 loop is CASSRIGRGTGELFF. The CDR3 DNA sequence: TGTGCCAGCAGCAGAATAGGCCGAGGTACCGGGGAGCTGTTTTTT.

The chain is built from TRBV6-6 and TRBJ2-7, with a weak D call TRBD2 (5 bases). Between the trimmed V and J ends, which lost 0 bases and 3 bases, there was a span of 12 bases. Germline values: CDR1 MNHNY, CDR2 SVGAGI (reference sequence). This CDR3 is 15 amino acids long. As DNA, the CDR3 is TGTGCCAGCAGTTACTCACGTCCCGGGAACTACGAGCAGTACTTC. Residues: CASSYSRPGNYEQYF.

This clone has more than one count but fewer than ten. Here the CDR3 reads CASRGDGGTYNEQFF. In nucleotides, the CDR3 is TGCGCCAGCCGCGGGGACGGGGGGACCTACAATGAGCAGTTCTTC. This rearrangement joins TRBV5-1 to TRBJ2-1; 7 positions match TRBD2. CDR1 SGHRS and CDR2 YFSETQ come from the germline V gene. Trimming cost V 7 bases and J 2 bases; bases outside gene matches: 9. The CDR3 consists of 15 residues.

This chain joins TRBV2 and TRBJ2-2; 7 bases map to TRBD1. Germline loops: CDR1 SNHLY, CDR2 FYNNEI. Trimming cost V 7 bases and J 2 bases; bases outside gene matches: 7. There are 15 residues in the CDR3. This chain's CDR3 is CASNSRDRNTGELFF. In nucleotides, the CDR3 is TGTGCCAGCAACTCTAGGGACAGAAACACCGGGGAGCTGTTTTTT.

The V and J genes are TRBV7-2 and TRBJ1-5, with unresolved D. V was clipped by 3 bases and J by 3 bases, with 6 bases between them. Germline lookup yields CDR1 SGHTA and CDR2 FQGNSA. This CDR3 is built from 13 residues. CDR3 coding DNA: TGTGCCAGCAGCTTGATCGACAATCAGCCCCAGCATTTT. This gives the protein CASSLIDNQPQHF.

The rearrangement links TRBV28 to TRBJ1-4; D gene ambiguous. Trimming took 5 bases from V and 11 from J, leaving 18 bases between them. The CDR3 runs to 14 residues. Germline loops: CDR1 MDHEN, CDR2 SYDVKM. The CDR3 sequence: CASSGRPPEVKLFF. For the CDR3, the DNA is TGTGCCAGCAGTGGGAGACCTCCTGAGGTTAAACTGTTTTTT.

The chain uses TRBV19 and TRBJ1-3, with D unclear. Germline V gives CDR1 LNHDA, CDR2 SQIVND (reference sequence). This CDR3 spans 15 amino acids. V lost 1 base and J 1 base, leaving 8 bases between the germline ends. CDR3 amino acids: CASSIAQFSGNTIYF. DNA of the CDR3: TGTGCCAGTAGTATAGCCCAGTTTTCTGGAAACACCATATATTTT.

This clone was recorded a few times. This chain connects TRBV5-4 to TRBJ1-6, with D maybe TRBD1 (6 bases). V lost 1 base, J lost 12 bases, and 11 bases lay in between. CDR3 length equals 13 residues. Germline CDR1 and CDR2: SGHNT and YYREEE (reference sequence). Here the CDR3 DNA reads TGTGCCAGCAGCTTGACAGGGAGCGAACCCCTCCACTTT. The encoded protein is CASSLTGSEPLHF.

The V call is TRBV19, the J call TRBJ1-3, with 8 nucleotides matching TRBD1. The CDR3 loop spans 14 amino acids. Germline assignment: CDR1 LNHDA and CDR2 SQIVND (reference sequence). V shed 6 bases and J 0 bases; nucleotides not matched to a gene: 1. This chain's CDR3 is CASRTGVSGNTIYF. CDR3 bases: TGTGCCAGTAGGACAGGGGTCTCTGGAAACACCATATATTTT.

J is TRBJ2-5 and V is TRBV12-1; whether TRBD2, the table's D call, matches the DNA was not checked. TRBV12-1 is annotated as a pseudogene. This CDR3 is built from 14 residues. The CDR3 reads CATTHPGGEETQYF. CDR3 coding DNA: TGTGCCACCACCCATCCGGGGGGCGAAGAGACCCAGTACTTC.

The chain uses TRBV4-2 and TRBJ2-3, with 8 bases lining up with TRBD2. Germline V gene lookup returns CDR1 LGHNA and CDR2 YNFKEQ. This CDR3 is built from 16 residues. V lost 0 bases and J lost 9; bases outside the gene matches: 11. CDR3 sequence: CASSQESGSKLSTQYF. DNA of the CDR3: TGTGCCAGCAGCCAAGAAAGCGGGAGCAAACTCTCAACGCAGTATTTT.

The CDR3 region is CASASGGYNEQFF. The DNA for the CDR3 is TGTGCCAGCGCAAGCGGGGGATACAATGAGCAGTTCTTC. The chain has TRBV7-8 and TRBJ2-1, with 8 nucleotides matching TRBD2. Losses at the gene ends were 8 bases for V and 4 bases for J; bases not matched to a gene: 4. CDR1 is SGHVS and CDR2 is FQNEAQ in the germline V gene. The CDR3 contains 13 residues.

This sequence joins TRBV5-1 and TRBJ2-7; 16 bases agree with TRBD2. This CDR3 is 16 amino acids long. The junction had 5 bases not matched to a gene; V was cut back by 4 bases and J by 4 bases. Germline CDR1 and CDR2: SGHRS and YFSETQ. The CDR3 region has the DNA TGCGCCAGCAGCGATGAGGGACTAGCGGGAGGGTACGAGCAGTACTTC. This encodes CASSDEGLAGGYEQYF.

This chain joins TRBV27 and TRBJ2-7, with TRBD1 identical over 9 bases. V shed 2 bases, J shed 2 bases, and the junction held 7 bases outside the gene matches. The CDR3 spans 16 residues. The V gene's germline CDR1 is MNHEY and CDR2 SMNVEV (reference sequence). CDR3 sequence (DNA): TGTGCCAGCAGTTTAAGCCCGGACAGGGGAACCTACGAGCAGTACTTC. This encodes CASSLSPDRGTYEQYF.

The rearrangement links TRBV5-1 to TRBJ2-3; no clear D. This CDR3 contains 13 residues. The germline CDR1 and CDR2 sequences are SGHRS and YFSETQ. The ends were cut back, 0 bases at V and 6 bases at J, with 8 bases in the middle. The CDR3 DNA reads as TGCGCCAGCAGCTTGGTGGTTACGGATACGCAGTATTTT. Amino acids: CASSLVVTDTQYF.

Regarding this clone: Different DNA sequences within this sample yield the same CDR3. The V and J genes are TRBV19 and TRBJ1-5, with D hard to call. The V gene's germline CDR1 is LNHDA and CDR2 SQIVND (reference sequence). This CDR3 contains 12 residues. V lost 3 bases, J lost 5 bases, and 5 bases lay in between. This CDR3 reads CASSIRDQPQHF. CDR3 coding DNA: TGTGCCAGTAGTATCCGGGATCAGCCCCAGCATTTT.

V is TRBV7-9 and J is TRBJ1-1; weak D call: TRBD1 (6 bases). The CDR3 runs to 14 residues. The germline gives CDR1 SEHNR, CDR2 FQNEAQ (reference sequence). The germline V and J ends were trimmed by 5 bases and 9 bases, with 19 bases remaining between them. The CDR3 is CASSPQPGAPKAFF. CDR3 coding DNA: TGTGCCAGCAGCCCTCAGCCGGGGGCTCCGAAAGCTTTCTTT.

This clone was seen only once. The gene calls are TRBV7-9 and TRBJ2-1, with TRBD2 as a possible D gene (6 bases). Looked up from germline, CDR1 is SEHNR and CDR2 is FQNEAQ (reference sequence). Trimming left V 7 bases short and J 9 bases short, with 16 bases between. The CDR3 is 13 amino acids. CDR3 nucleotides: TGTGCCAGCATACCGACGGGGGTTAGTGAGCAGTTCTTC. Amino acids: CASIPTGVSEQFF. The variable domain in full, completed from reference TRBV7-9 and TRBJ2-1, reads DTGVSQNPRHKITKRGQNVTFRCDPISEHNRLYWYRQTLGQGPEFLTYFQNEAQLEKSRLLSDRFSAERPKGSFSTLEIQRTEQGDSAMYLCASIPTGVSEQFFGPGTRLTVL.

On this clone itself: At one end the junction does not follow the germline gene, possibly because of a read error. The rearrangement uses TRBV4-1 and TRBJ2-2; D ambiguous. The germline CDR1 and CDR2 sequences are MGHRA and YSYEKL. This CDR3 is built from 15 residues. In DNA, the CDR3 is TGCGCCAGCAACCAAGGGATCGCCTACACCGGGGAGCTGTTTTTT. This codes for CASNQGIAYTGELFF.

The chain links TRBV2 to TRBJ2-5, with 11 positions matching TRBD2. Germline assignment: CDR1 SNHLY and CDR2 FYNNEI. Unmatched junction bases numbered 6, after V lost 1 base and J lost 2 bases. This CDR3 region has 17 residues. CDR3: CASSEGASGGLQETQYF. The CDR3, as DNA: TGTGCCAGCAGTGAAGGGGCTAGCGGGGGGCTTCAAGAGACCCAGTACTTC.

The genes are TRBV19 and TRBJ1-5; TRBD1 aligns across 9 bases. V was clipped by 9 bases and J by 6 bases; unmatched bases: 12. Germline assignment: CDR1 LNHDA and CDR2 SQIVND (reference sequence). This CDR3 has 15 amino acids. CDR3 residues: CASLPGTGSFQPQHF. In DNA, the CDR3 is TGTGCCAGCCTTCCCGGGACAGGGTCCTTTCAGCCCCAGCATTTT.

In this sample, this clone turned up once. The chain has TRBV30 and TRBJ1-5; TRBD1 matches 8 bases. The CDR3 is 13 amino acids. The V gene's germline CDR1 is GTSNPN and CDR2 SVGIG (reference sequence). J was trimmed by 4 bases and V by 7 bases; bases with no gene match: 6. CDR3 region: CAYGDRGNQPQHF. Here the CDR3 DNA reads TGTGCCTACGGTGACAGGGGTAATCAGCCCCAGCATTTT.

This clone was observed once. This chain uses TRBV2 with TRBJ1-2; TRBD1 matches 8 bases. CDR1 is SNHLY and CDR2 is FYNNEI in the germline V gene. The CDR3 covers 14 residues. Germline trimming cut 7 bases from V and 2 bases from J; bases unmatched to any gene: 6. The CDR3 protein is CASNDNRGNYGYTF. The CDR3 DNA follows: TGTGCCAGCAACGATAACAGGGGGAACTATGGCTACACCTTC.